Listed below are T cell receptor beta chains from one sample, sequenced in a study of Graves' ophthalmopathy and Graves' hyperthyroidism. In TCRdb, the multiplex PCR reads were re-called with MiXCR into one record per CDR3 protein. The table lists roughly 1.1 million distinct CDR3 sequences, 35% to 40% of them singletons. The sequenced sample consisted of peripheral blood or thyroid tissue (not recorded which). These receptors originate from an adult man with Graves' hyperthyroidism. CDR3s include the opening cysteine and the closing phenylalanine or tryptophan. The D gene is left open where the match is weak. The listing skips clone size in some rows; elsewhere it reads once, few, many or a size class.

d_call	clone_size	v_call	j_call	cdr3_aa	cdr3_nt
TRBD1	NA	TRBV5-6	TRBJ1-2	CASSQTRQGARGYTF	TGTGCCAGCAGCCAAACAAGACAGGGGGCGAGAGGCTACACCTTC
TRBD2	NA	TRBV9	TRBJ2-7	CASSVVLAGGTYEQYF	TGTGCCAGCAGCGTAGTGCTAGCGGGAGGGACCTACGAGCAGTACTTC
TRBD1	NA	TRBV6-5	TRBJ1-5	CASSYNSGGRSNQPQHF	TGTGCCAGCAGTTACAACTCAGGGGGAAGGAGCAATCAGCCCCAGCATTTT
NA	many	TRBV7-2	TRBJ1-6	CASSWTVRSPLHF	TGTGCCAGCAGCTGGACAGTGCGATCACCCCTCCACTTT
NA	few	TRBV12-3/TRBV12-4	TRBJ1-2	CASSFWGSYGYTF	TGTGCCAGCAGTTTTTGGGGGTCCTATGGCTACACCTTC
TRBD2	NA	TRBV12-3/TRBV12-4	TRBJ2-6	CASSPDLAGATGANVLTF	TGTGCCAGCAGCCCCGATCTAGCGGGAGCTACTGGGGCCAACGTCCTGACTTTC
TRBD2	many	TRBV7-2	TRBJ2-7	CASSYNPGLAGGKYEQYF	TGTGCCAGCAGCTACAACCCGGGACTAGCGGGAGGAAAATACGAGCAGTACTTC
TRBD2	NA	TRBV2	TRBJ2-3	CASRKSGREDTQYF	TGTGCCAGCAGAAAGAGCGGGAGGGAAGATACGCAGTATTTT
TRBD1	NA	TRBV10-3	TRBJ2-5	CAIRRDRGQETQYF	TGTGCCATCAGACGGGACAGGGGGCAAGAGACCCAGTACTTC
NA	many	TRBV10-3	TRBJ1-1	CASDRGGTEAFF	TGTGCCAGCGACAGAGGCGGCACTGAAGCTTTCTTT
NA	NA	TRBV7-8	TRBJ2-7	CASSAGSAPYEQYF	TGTGCCAGCAGCGCCGGCAGTGCCCCCTACGAGCAGTACTTC
TRBD1	NA	TRBV7-6	TRBJ2-7	CASSSSQGAEFDEQYF	TGTGCCAGCAGCTCCTCGCAGGGGGCAGAGTTTGACGAGCAGTACTTC
NA	NA	TRBV11-2	TRBJ2-5	CASSFYICSAHERSGSTKTQYF	NA
TRBD1	many	TRBV29-1	TRBJ2-7	CSVAQGNSYEQYF	TGCAGCGTGGCACAGGGGAATTCCTACGAGCAGTACTTC
NA	NA	TRBV20-1	TRBJ2-7	CSSKDPPGSYEQYF	TGCAGTTCCAAGGACCCCCCGGGTTCCTACGAGCAGTACTTC
NA	NA	TRBV20-1	TRBJ2-5	CSASQGTNQPQYF	TGCAGTGCTAGTCAAGGAACGAATCAACCCCAGTACTTC
TRBD2	many	TRBV7-2	TRBJ2-2	CASSSTSGRTGELFF	TGTGCCAGCAGCTCGACTAGCGGGAGGACCGGGGAGCTGTTTTTT
TRBD2	NA	TRBV4-3	TRBJ2-2	CASSQGRGATGELFF	TGCGCCAGCAGCCAGGGGCGGGGGGCAACCGGGGAGCTGTTTTTT